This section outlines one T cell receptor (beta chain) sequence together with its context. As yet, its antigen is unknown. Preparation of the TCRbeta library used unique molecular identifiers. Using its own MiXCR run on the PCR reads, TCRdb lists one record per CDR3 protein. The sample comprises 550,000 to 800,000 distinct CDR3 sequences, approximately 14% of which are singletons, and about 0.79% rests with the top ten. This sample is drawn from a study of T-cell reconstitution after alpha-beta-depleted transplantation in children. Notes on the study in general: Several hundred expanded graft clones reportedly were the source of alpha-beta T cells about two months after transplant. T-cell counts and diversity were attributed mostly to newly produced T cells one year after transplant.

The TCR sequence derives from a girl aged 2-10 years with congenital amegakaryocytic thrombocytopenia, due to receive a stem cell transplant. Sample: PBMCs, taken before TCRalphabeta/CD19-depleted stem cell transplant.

CDR3 sequence: CASSLEVIGELFF. The CDR3 DNA reads as TGCGCCAGCAGCTTGGAGGTTATTGGGGAGCTGTTTTTT. The gene calls are TRBV5-1 and TRBJ2-2; D unresolved. V was shortened by 0 bases and J by 8 bases, with 8 bases between the two germline ends. The CDR3 consists of 13 residues. Germline CDR1 and CDR2: SGHRS and YFSETQ.